This paragraph covers one T cell receptor beta chain sequence. What it binds is unknown. The data were obtained in a study of OX40 agonist ivuxolimab in advanced cancers. The wider study: As their treatment, patients were administered ivuxolimab, an agonistic anti-OX40 (CD134) antibody.

Germline V gives CDR1 MNHEY, CDR2 SVGAGI. The CDR3 contains 14 residues. The V end lost 2 bases, the J end lost 4 bases, and 11 bases lay between the germline ends. The study, taken as a whole, reports: Among T cells, CD8+ cells averaged more expanded clones than CD4+ cells. Within 6 weeks, CD4+ and CD8+ blood T cells expanded clonally at 0.1 to 3.0 mg/kg.

Sequencing was performed with immunoSEQ multiplex PCR; in TCRdb, only in-frame clones are kept and a portion is missing. Among about 76,000 clones, 70% to 90% were seen once, and the ten largest hold approximately 0.6%. The TCR sequence derives from an adult with an advanced solid tumor such as melanoma, head and neck, liver or kidney cancer. Sequenced material: CD4+ or CD8+ T cells sorted from blood, taken in a trial of the OX40 agonist ivuxolimab. The V and J genes are TRBV6-5 and TRBJ2-5, with D perhaps matching TRBD1 or TRBD2 (6 bases each). DNA of the CDR3: TGTGCCAGCAGTTACGGGGGGCGCCGAGAGACCCAGTACTTC. The encoded protein is CASSYGGRRETQYF.